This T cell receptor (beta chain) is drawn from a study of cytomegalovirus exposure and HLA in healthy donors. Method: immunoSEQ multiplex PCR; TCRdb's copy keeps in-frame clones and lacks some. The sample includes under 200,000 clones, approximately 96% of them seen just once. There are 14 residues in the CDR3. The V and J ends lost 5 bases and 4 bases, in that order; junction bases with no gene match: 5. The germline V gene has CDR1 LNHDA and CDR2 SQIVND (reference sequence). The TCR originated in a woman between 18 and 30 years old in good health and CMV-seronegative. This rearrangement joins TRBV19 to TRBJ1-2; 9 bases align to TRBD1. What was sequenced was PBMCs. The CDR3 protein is CASSDRDRAYGYTF. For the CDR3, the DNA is TGTGCCAGTAGTGACCGGGACAGGGCCTATGGCTACACCTTC.